This T cell receptor (beta chain) was identified in a study of blood T cell repertoires in COVID-19 (dated by TCRdb to 2018 to 2021). Context from the whole study: The collaborator samples originated in the United States, Italy and Spain and spanned the acute and convalescent phases of COVID-19. The material from the prospective study consisted of cDNA or gDNA derived from T cells, B-cell-depleted T cells, or PBMCs. The dataset comprised deeply sampled blood TCRbeta repertoires from subjects exposed to, actively infected with, or recovered from COVID-19. The repertoires were released in a freely available public database intended as a resource for research on the immune response to SARS-CoV-2. Samples were obtained from the ongoing ImmuneRACE study (first 160 participants) and from roughly 1,300 subjects provided by 6 global collaborators. Nearly every sample came with metadata listing a de-identified subject ID, COVID-19 status, age in years and sex. HLA class I and class II types, where available, came from metadata supplied by the sample provider rather than from assay-based typing.

Each collaborating institution followed its own protocols to collect whole blood in K2EDTA tubes. For TCRbeta analysis, collaborators shipped samples as frozen whole blood, isolated PBMCs, or DNA extracted from either of those sample types. The immunoSEQ Assay, a bias-controlled multiplex PCR, was used to amplify TCRbeta CDR3 regions from genomic DNA. As for the original processing: The number of nucleated cells in each sample was estimated from the amplification of reference gene primers within the assay. To quantify the absolute abundance of each unique TCRbeta CDR3 rearrangement, sequence reads were collapsed and filtered. For each sample, productive Simpson clonality was calculated by taking the square root of Simpson's diversity index across productive rearrangements. TCRdb re-hosts the immuneACCESS table, in-frame sequences only. Its copies lack some clones; in the studies checked, an unresolved V gene accounts for under half of them, and the cause for the rest is not known. The V and J calls and clone size come from that table; D and trimming were worked out from the DNA. The sample has approximately 110,000 clones on record, 65% to 80% of them singletons. The ten largest account for 0.86% of the sample.

The research as a whole found: Clinical and demographic metadata were provided uncurated, with the amount varying by source and participant.

With respect to this clone: Its binding antigen is unknown. No much larger clonotype is one base removed from it; base qualities were not supplied.

The CDR3 runs 16 residues from the cysteine to the valine. Of all the DNA, just the CDR3 is kept, 48 bases in frame from base 1. CDR1 and CDR2 are drawn from the germline V gene: MNHNS, SASEGT. The junction carries 13 bases between V and J, which are trimmed by 1 base and 0 bases respectively. The TCR comes from a human donor with acute or convalescent COVID-19. The donor label of this sample is uncertain. Recombination linked TRBV6-1 to TRBJ2-7; the D gene cannot be named for sure. The sequenced sample consisted of peripheral blood. The CDR3 loop reads CASSEVAGFSSYEQYV. The sequenced DNA: TGTGCCAGCAGTGAAGTGGCCGGGTTCAGCTCCTACGAGCAGTACGTC.